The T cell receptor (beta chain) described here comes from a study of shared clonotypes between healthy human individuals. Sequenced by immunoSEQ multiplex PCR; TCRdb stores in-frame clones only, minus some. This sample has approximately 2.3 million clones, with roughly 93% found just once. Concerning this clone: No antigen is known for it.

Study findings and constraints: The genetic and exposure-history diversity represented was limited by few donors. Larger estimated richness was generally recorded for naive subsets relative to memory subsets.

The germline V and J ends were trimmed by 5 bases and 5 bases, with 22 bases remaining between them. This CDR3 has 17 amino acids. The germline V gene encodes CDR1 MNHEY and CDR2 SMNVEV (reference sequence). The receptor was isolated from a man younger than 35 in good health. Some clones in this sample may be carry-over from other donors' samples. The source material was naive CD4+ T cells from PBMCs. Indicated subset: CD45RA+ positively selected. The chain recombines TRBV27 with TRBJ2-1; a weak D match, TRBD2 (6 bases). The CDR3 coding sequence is TGTGCCAGCAGTCCCTTTAGCGGCCCAGCAAAAAACAATGAGCAGTTCTTC. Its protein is CASSPFSGPAKNNEQFF.